This T cell receptor (beta chain) was observed in a study of T cell repertoires and HLA-DP antigens. Study details: One alloantigen had around 11 groove amino acid differences from self, the other one.

This CDR3 region has 15 residues. CDR1 MNHNS and CDR2 SASEGT come from the germline V gene. For this clone: The antigen is undetermined. The junction does not match germline at one end; this may be a read error.

Method: immunoSEQ multiplex PCR; TCRdb's copy keeps in-frame clones and lacks some. The repertoire consists of around 110,000 clones, with almost 95% occurring once and the leading ten covering under 0.35%. Study-wide results and limits: Antigen presentation used HeLa cells, with total CD4+ cells responding.

Source material: CD4+ T cells from PBMCs. V usage is TRBV6-1 and J usage is TRBJ2-7; no firm D call. This clonotype originated in a woman under 30 in good health and CMV-seronegative. The CDR3 loop reads CASSEALPPTRNSDF. CDR3 DNA: TGTGCCAGCAGTGAAGCGCTTCCCCCCACCAGGAATTCGGACTTC.